Each of the 28 T cell receptor beta chains below was sequenced from the same sample in a study of CD8+ T cells in alopecia areata. Extracted RNA was reverse transcribed into cDNA, the sequencing template. Clones were read by immunoSEQ multiplex PCR, and TCRdb kept only the in-frame ones, dropping some. The data show 150,000 to 250,000 clones, with 55% to 75% seen just once and roughly 5% held by the top ten. Treatment denoted: oral pan-JAK inhibitor, 5-10 mg twice daily. Sequencing was performed on CD4+ T cells sorted from blood, taken at week 24, from a patient treated with tofacitinib. Receptors originate from a human donor with alopecia areata.

The J gene is TRBJ2-3, the V gene TRBV5-1; tentatively, D is TRBD1 (5 bases). This CDR3 has 14 amino acids. The V end was cut by 4 bases, the J end by 2 bases, with 11 bases between. Germline V gene lookup returns CDR1 SGHRS and CDR2 YFSETQ. The chain's CDR3 is CASSPDISTDTQYF. In DNA form, the CDR3 reads TGCGCCAGCAGCCCGGACATATCCACAGATACGCAGTATTTT.

This chain connects TRBV2 to TRBJ2-7; D is undetermined. V lost 3 bases and J 2 bases, leaving 8 bases between the germline ends. CDR1 and CDR2 (germline): SNHLY, FYNNEI. CDR3 length equals 13 residues. The CDR3, as DNA: TGTGCCAGCAGTGACTTGTCAGCCTACGAGCAGTACTTC. Protein: CASSDLSAYEQYF.

V gene TRBV6-5 combines with J gene TRBJ2-7, with 7 bases matching TRBD1. The CDR3 totals 13 residues. From germline, CDR1 is MNHEY and CDR2 SVGAGI. After removal of 6 bases from V and 4 bases from J, the junction contained 6 bases not matched to a gene. The CDR3 loop reads CASRRQGWYEQYF. The CDR3 bases are TGTGCCAGCAGAAGACAGGGTTGGTACGAGCAGTACTTC.

The J gene is TRBJ2-1, the V gene TRBV5-1; TRBD2 aligns across 10 bases. Trimming at V came to 6 bases and at J to 0 bases, leaving 3 bases not matched to a gene. The CDR3 totals 15 residues. Germline lookup yields CDR1 SGHRS and CDR2 YFSETQ. The CDR3 bases are TGCGCCAGCACTTCTAGCGGGGGCTCCTACAATGAGCAGTTCTTC. It translates to CASTSSGGSYNEQFF.

V is TRBV30 and J is TRBJ2-1, with D possibly being TRBD1 or TRBD2 (5 bases each). CDR1 is GTSNPN and CDR2 is SVGIG in the germline V gene (reference sequence). This CDR3 comprises 13 residues. Trimming left V 5 bases short and J 10 bases short, with 18 bases between. Written as DNA, the CDR3 is TGTGCCTGGGCCGGGACCCTCCTGGGCGAGCAGTTCTTC. Translating it yields CAWAGTLLGEQFF.

The rearrangement joins TRBV5-1 to TRBJ2-5; 8 bases agree with TRBD2. After removal of 4 bases from V and 3 bases from J, the junction contained 8 bases not matched to a gene. In germline, CDR1 is SGHRS, CDR2 YFSETQ. This CDR3 spans 15 amino acids. The CDR3 DNA sequence: TGCGCCAGCAGCACCCTAGCGGGCCCTGAAGAGACCCAGTACTTC. It is translated as CASSTLAGPEETQYF.

The J gene is TRBJ1-3, the V gene TRBV28; D is uncertain. Germline values: CDR1 MDHEN, CDR2 SYDVKM. Trimming took 6 bases from V and 2 from J, leaving 11 bases between them. The CDR3 has 14 amino acids. CDR3 bases: TGTGCCAGCAGCCCGGGGTTCCCTGGAAACACCATATATTTT. As protein: CASSPGFPGNTIYF.

V is TRBV7-2 and J is TRBJ1-5, with unresolved D. This CDR3 has 13 residues. Germline assignment: CDR1 SGHTA and CDR2 FQGNSA. The V gene lost 5 bases and the J gene lost 7 bases, with 12 bases spanning the gap. The CDR3 is CASSPYSGQPQHF. CDR3 DNA sequence: TGTGCCAGCAGCCCATACAGCGGACAGCCCCAGCATTTT.

The V and J genes are TRBV7-9 and TRBJ2-1; D possibly uses TRBD1 or TRBD2 (5 bases each). In germline, CDR1 is SEHNR, CDR2 FQNEAQ (reference sequence). Between the trimmed V and J ends, which lost 5 bases and 10 bases, there was a span of 15 bases. The CDR3 consists of 13 residues. The CDR3: CASSPLDRGEQFF. DNA of the CDR3: TGTGCCAGCAGCCCACTAGACAGAGGGGAGCAGTTCTTC.

This chain joins TRBV27 and TRBJ2-6; 8 bases agree with TRBD1. CDR1 and CDR2 (germline): MNHEY, SMNVEV (reference sequence). This CDR3 region has 18 residues. Trimming removed 4 bases from V and 4 bases from J; junction bases left unmatched: 12. The CDR3 is CASSSPQRQGNGANVLTF. CDR3 DNA: TGTGCCAGCAGTTCGCCGCAAAGACAGGGGAACGGGGCCAACGTCCTGACTTTC. Variable domain in full (rest from reference TRBV27 and TRBJ2-6): EAQVTQNPRYLITVTGKKLTVTCSQNMNHEYMSWYRQDPGLGLRQIYYSMNVEVTDKGDVPEGYKVSRKEKRNFPLILESPSPNQTSLYFCASSSPQRQGNGANVLTFGAGSRLTVL.

V gene TRBV7-3 combines with J gene TRBJ2-1; 10 bases align to TRBD2. CDR3 length: 16 residues. The germline CDR1 and CDR2 sequences are SGHTA and FQGTGA. With 5 bases clipped from V and 4 bases from J, the junction kept 8 bases outside the gene matches. As DNA, the CDR3 is TGTGCCAGCAGCCCACGGCCTAGCGGGGGATACAATGAGCAGTTCTTC. This sequence encodes CASSPRPSGGYNEQFF.

V usage is TRBV5-1 and J usage is TRBJ2-7; 8 bases align to TRBD2. Germline trimming cut 4 bases from V and 0 bases from J; bases unmatched to any gene: 6. The V gene's germline CDR1 is SGHRS and CDR2 YFSETQ. The CDR3 is 15 residues long. The CDR3 protein is CASSPYAGGSYEQYF. The CDR3 DNA sequence: TGCGCCAGCAGCCCTTACGCGGGAGGCTCCTACGAGCAGTACTTC.

This clone was seen more than once but under ten times. The V and J genes are TRBV4-1 and TRBJ1-2; D is undetermined. The CDR3 is made up of 13 amino acids. The V gene's germline CDR1 is MGHRA and CDR2 YSYEKL. Trimming cost V 3 bases and J 4 bases, with 9 bases left between them. In DNA form, the CDR3 reads TGCGCCAGCAGCCAGAGAGCCGCCTATGGCTACACCTTC. This translates into CASSQRAAYGYTF.

CDR3 DNA: TGCAGCGCTGGGGGGGTCAGCAGATTGGAGCAGTACTTC. This translates into CSAGGVSRLEQYF. J is TRBJ2-7 and V is TRBV29-1, with 7 bases matching TRBD2. Germline loops: CDR1 SQVTM, CDR2 ANQGSEA. V trimming: 7 bases; J trimming: 7 bases; junction bases outside the gene matches: 13. The CDR3 loop spans 13 amino acids.

This chain joins TRBV7-9 and TRBJ1-2; unclear D gene. CDR3 size: 14 residues. Germline V gives CDR1 SEHNR, CDR2 FQNEAQ (reference sequence). V was shortened by 7 bases and J by 3 bases, with 15 bases between the two germline ends. The CDR3 is CASTSLDGDYGYTF. The CDR3 DNA reads TGTGCCAGCACCTCCCTCGACGGGGACTATGGCTACACCTTC.

This clone has a handful of counts. The chain is built from TRBV6-5 and TRBJ2-7; D tentatively reads TRBD1 or TRBD2 (5 bases each). Germline CDR1 reads MNHEY; CDR2 reads SVGAGI. CDR3 length: 11 amino acids. Trimming cost V 2 bases and J 9 bases, with 8 bases left between them. The CDR3 protein is CASSYEGRQYF. The CDR3 DNA follows: TGTGCCAGCAGTTACGAGGGGAGGCAGTACTTC.

This clone was observed a few times. CDR3 nucleotides: TGTGCCAGCAGTTTCTCTAGCGGGAGGCAGACCCAGTACTTC. Its protein is CASSFSSGRQTQYF. The chain joins TRBV28 to TRBJ2-5; 11 bases are shared with TRBD2. This CDR3 spans 14 amino acids. Germline V gives CDR1 MDHEN, CDR2 SYDVKM. V lost 3 bases and J lost 6; bases outside the gene matches: 3.

The gene calls are TRBV6-5 and TRBJ1-2, with a possible D match to TRBD1 (5 bases). Trimming took off 8 bases at V and 4 bases at J, with 8 bases between the two ends. The germline V gene encodes CDR1 MNHEY and CDR2 SVGAGI. CDR3 length: 11 amino acids. The CDR3 loop is CASVGTYGYTF. In DNA form, the CDR3 reads TGTGCCAGCGTCGGGACCTATGGCTACACCTTC.

The chain combines TRBV29-1 with TRBJ2-1; D is unclear. The CDR3 runs to 12 residues. V lost 0 bases and J lost 7, with 7 bases in between. Germline V CDR1 and CDR2: SQVTM, ANQGSEA. CDR3 sequence reads: CSVEEKRNEQFF. Here the CDR3 DNA reads TGCAGCGTTGAAGAAAAGAGGAATGAGCAGTTCTTC.

J is TRBJ2-5 and V is TRBV6-6; D uncertain. The CDR3 spans 13 residues. Trimming left V 7 bases short and J 3 bases short, with 12 bases between. Germline V gene sequence: CDR1 MNHNY, CDR2 SVGAGI (reference sequence). CDR3: CASTHGPKETQYF. The CDR3 nucleotides read TGTGCCAGCACCCACGGGCCAAAAGAGACCCAGTACTTC.

This chain joins TRBV18 and TRBJ1-3; unclear D gene. The CDR3 contains 14 residues. Trimming stripped 0 bases from V and 0 bases from J, with 3 bases between. CDR1 KGHSH and CDR2 LQKENI come from the germline V gene. CDR3 in amino acids: CASSPPNSGNTIYF. CDR3 DNA: TGTGCCAGCTCACCACCGAACTCTGGAAACACCATATATTTT.

V and J are TRBV5-1 and TRBJ1-3; D is possibly TRBD1 (6 bases). The CDR3 is 16 amino acids. Trimming removed 4 bases from V and 0 bases from J, with 14 bases in between. Germline CDR1 reads SGHRS; CDR2 reads YFSETQ. CDR3 in DNA: TGCGCCAGCAGCCCGAGGACGGGGGCCTCTGGAAACACCATATATTTT. This encodes CASSPRTGASGNTIYF. The whole variable domain, remainder taken from reference TRBV5-1 and TRBJ1-3, is KAGVTQTPRYLIKTRGQQVTLSCSPISGHRSVSWYQQTPGQGLQFLFEYFSETQRNKGNFPGRFSGRQFSNSRSEMNVSTLELGDSALYLCASSPRTGASGNTIYFGEGSWLTVV.

This clone occurred a few times. This chain links TRBV29-1 with TRBJ1-5; a possible D gene is TRBD1 (6 bases). Trimming stripped 8 bases from V and 3 bases from J, with 17 bases between. CDR3 length: 14 amino acids. Germline V lookup: CDR1 SQVTM, CDR2 ANQGSEA. CDR3 loop: CSFSSGVNNQPQHF. The CDR3 region has the DNA TGCAGCTTCTCCTCAGGGGTGAACAATCAGCCCCAGCATTTT.

The DNA of the CDR3 is TGTGCCAGCAGTTTGGGGCGGGACGCCTACGAGCAGTACTTC. Protein product: CASSLGRDAYEQYF. V and J are TRBV27 and TRBJ2-7; possibly TRBD2 for D (6 bases). Germline CDR1 is MNHEY and CDR2 is SMNVEV (reference sequence). The V and J ends lost 3 bases and 2 bases respectively, with 11 bases between them. CDR3 size: 14 residues.

This clone was observed a single time. The genes are TRBV2 and TRBJ2-2, with D perhaps TRBD2 (7 bases). This CDR3 is built from 15 residues. The V and J ends lost 2 bases and 4 bases respectively, with 11 bases between them. Germline CDR1 and CDR2: SNHLY and FYNNEI. CDR3 sequence: CASSERGASTGELFF. As DNA, the CDR3 is TGTGCCAGCAGTGAACGGGGGGCGAGCACCGGGGAGCTGTTTTTT. Supplemented by reference TRBV2 and TRBJ2-2, the full variable domain reads EPEVTQTPSHQVTQMGQEVILRCVPISNHLYFYWYRQILGQKVEFLVSFYNNEISEKSEIFDDQFSVERPDGSNFTLKIRSTKLEDSAMYFCASSERGASTGELFFGEGSRLTVL.

V and J are TRBV7-9 and TRBJ1-5, with TRBD1 as a possible D gene (5 bases). V was trimmed by 1 base and J by 3 bases, leaving 7 bases between them. The CDR3 spans 14 residues. CDR1 and CDR2 (germline): SEHNR, FQNEAQ (reference sequence). The CDR3 region has the DNA TGTGCCAGCAGCTTAGGACAGCACAATCAGCCCCAGCATTTT. Amino acids: CASSLGQHNQPQHF.

The chain carries TRBV30 and TRBJ2-5; D uncertain. The CDR3 loop spans 11 amino acids. V was shortened by 3 bases and J by 5 bases, with 7 bases between the two germline ends. The germline CDR1 and CDR2 sequences are GTSNPN and SVGIG (reference sequence). The chain's CDR3 is CAWRSWETQYF. The CDR3 nucleotides are TGTGCCTGGAGGAGCTGGGAGACCCAGTACTTC.

J is TRBJ2-5 and V is TRBV6-5, with D perhaps matching TRBD2 (6 bases). Trimming removed 0 bases from V and 4 bases from J, with 12 bases in between. There are 15 residues in the CDR3. Germline-derived CDR1 and CDR2 are MNHEY and SVGAGI. As DNA, the CDR3 is TGTGCCAGCAGTTACTCGAATCGGGGAGGAGAGACCCAGTACTTC. This encodes CASSYSNRGGETQYF.